This TCR beta chain derives from a study of shared clonotypes between healthy human individuals. General study results and limits: Sequencing depth was expected to influence donor clonotype sharing. Exclusively blood specimens were collected; tissue repertoires likely differ. Across four donors, naive CD4 shared roughly 5.1%, naive CD8 under 4%, memory CD4 roughly 2.4%, memory CD8 under 0.5%.

A remark on this clone: The antigen remains unidentified.

TCRdb's table, derived via immunoSEQ multiplex PCR, lists solely in-frame clones and lacks some. The table has about 700,000 clones, roughly 94% seen once. It was CD45RO-negative cells, positively selected for CCR7, that made up naive CD8 cells, with terminally differentiated effector memory CD45RA+ cells excluded. Study donors comprised healthy, HIV-negative adults devoid of recent acute infection or vaccination. CDR1 is SGHRS and CDR2 is YFSETQ in the germline V gene. The CDR3 runs to 15 residues. The ends lost 0 bases at V and 6 bases at J; junction bases unmatched: 6. The V call is TRBV5-1, the J call TRBJ2-7, with 10 positions matching TRBD1. Sequencing input: naive CD8+ T cells sorted from blood. The clonotype originates from a man aged 25-45 years in good health. CDR3 DNA: TGCGCCAGCAGCTTGGTCGCGGACAGGGGGTTCGAGCAGTACTTC. It encodes CASSLVADRGFEQYF.